This TCR beta chain comes out of a study of T cell responses to AZD1222 COVID-19 vaccine. CDR3 size: 15 residues. V lost 6 bases and J lost 7, with 18 bases in between. Germline V lookup: CDR1 SNHLY, CDR2 FYNNEI. The method was immunoSEQ multiplex PCR; TCRdb's version includes in-frame clones alone and lacks a portion of them. The data show 66,000 or so clones, more than 75% seen once. The specimen was peripheral blood, collected on day 0 of AZD1222 vaccination. This receptor was obtained from an adult in good health. The chain has TRBV2 and TRBJ1-4, with D tentatively TRBD1 (5 bases). The CDR3 loop reads CASRELWGVGEKLFF. CDR3 nucleotides: TGTGCCAGCAGAGAACTATGGGGGGTTGGTGAAAAACTGTTTTTT.